The T cell receptor (beta chain) described here comes from a study of shared clonotypes between healthy human individuals. This clone was seen once. With V trimmed by 1 base and J by 7 bases, 3 bases remained unmatched. The CDR3 has 13 residues. CDR1 SGHVS and CDR2 FQNEAQ come from the germline V gene. Clones were read by immunoSEQ multiplex PCR, and TCRdb kept only the in-frame ones, dropping some. The repertoire consists of about 490,000 clones, with 70% to 80% occurring once and the leading ten covering less than 15%. Sequenced input: PBMCs. The gene calls are TRBV7-8 and TRBJ2-5; 7 bases are a match to TRBD1. This sequence was found in a woman aged 40 to 50 in good health. Some clones in this sample may be carry-over from other donors' samples. The CDR3 spells CASSLGRTGTQYF. DNA for the CDR3: TGTGCCAGCAGCTTAGGGAGGACAGGGACCCAGTACTTC.